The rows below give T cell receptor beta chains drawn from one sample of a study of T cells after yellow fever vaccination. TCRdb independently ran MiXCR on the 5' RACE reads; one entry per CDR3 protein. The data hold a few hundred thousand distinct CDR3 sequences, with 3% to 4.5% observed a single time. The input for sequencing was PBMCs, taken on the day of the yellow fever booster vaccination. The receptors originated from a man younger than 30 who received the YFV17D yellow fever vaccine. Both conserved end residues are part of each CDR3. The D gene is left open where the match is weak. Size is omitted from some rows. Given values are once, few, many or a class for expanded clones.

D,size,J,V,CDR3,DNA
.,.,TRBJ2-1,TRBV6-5,CASSPVGPVDNEQFF,TGTGCCAGCAGCCCCGTGGGGCCCGTAGACAATGAGCAGTTCTTC
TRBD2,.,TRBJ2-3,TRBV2,CASRLAETDTQYF,TGTGCCAGCAGGCTAGCGGAGACAGATACGCAGTATTTT
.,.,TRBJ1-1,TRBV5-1,CASSPLEQRGNTEAFF,TGCGCCAGCAGCCCCTTAGAGCAGCGGGGGAACACTGAAGCTTTCTTT
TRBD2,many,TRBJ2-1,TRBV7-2,CASSLRLAGAYMGQGQFF,TGTGCCAGCAGCTTACGGCTAGCGGGGGCCTATATGGGTCAAGGGCAGTTCTTC
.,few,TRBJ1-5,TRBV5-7,CASSTRRNSNQPQHF,TGTGCCAGCAGCACCCGACGGAATAGCAATCAGCCCCAGCATTTT
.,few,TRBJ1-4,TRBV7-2,CASSLANVREKLFF,TGTGCCAGCAGCTTAGCGAATGTGAGGGAAAAACTGTTTTTT
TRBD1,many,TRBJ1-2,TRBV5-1,CASNWDRSYGYTF,TGCGCCAGCAACTGGGACAGGTCCTATGGCTACACCTTC
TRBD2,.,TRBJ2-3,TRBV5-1,CASSPLLAGGTSTDTQYF,TGCGCCAGCAGCCCCCTTCTAGCGGGGGGGACTAGCACAGATACGCAGTATTTT
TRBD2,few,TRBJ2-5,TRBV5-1,CASSTSGGARETQYF,TGCGCCAGCAGCACTAGCGGGGGGGCTAGAGAGACCCAGTACTTC
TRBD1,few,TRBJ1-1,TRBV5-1,CASSLRDRVRTEAFF,TGCGCCAGCAGCTTGAGGGACAGGGTAAGAACTGAAGCTTTCTTT
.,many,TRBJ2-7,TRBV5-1,CASSLRLDRGYEQYF,TGCGCCAGCAGCTTGCGATTAGATCGGGGTTACGAGCAGTACTTC
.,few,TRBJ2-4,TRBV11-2,CASSLLGGLAKNIQYF,TGTGCCAGCAGCTTACTCGGGGGTCTAGCCAAAAACATTCAGTACTTC
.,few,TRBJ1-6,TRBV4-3,CASSQALKNSPLHF,TGCGCCAGCAGCCAAGCACTGAAAAATTCACCCCTCCACTTT
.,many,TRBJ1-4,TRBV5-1,CASSNTGHGNEKLFF,TGCGCCAGCAGCAACACGGGACACGGGAATGAAAAACTGTTTTTT
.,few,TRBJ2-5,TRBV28,CASRTGQTGSKTQYF,TGTGCCAGCAGAACAGGACAAACAGGGTCCAAGACCCAGTACTTC
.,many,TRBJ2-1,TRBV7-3,CASSSGLGNEQFF,TGTGCCAGCAGCTCCGGATTGGGCAATGAGCAGTTCTTC
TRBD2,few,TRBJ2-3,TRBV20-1,CSARAGAGGEDTQYF,TGCAGTGCCCGAGCGGGAGCGGGGGGGGAAGATACGCAGTATTTT
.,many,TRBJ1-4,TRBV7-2,CASSFASGARGEKLFF,TGTGCCAGCAGCTTCGCCTCAGGGGCGCGGGGTGAAAAACTGTTTTTT
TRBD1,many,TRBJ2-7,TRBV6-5,CASSTWDRPYEQYF,TGTGCCAGCAGCACCTGGGACAGGCCCTACGAGCAGTACTTC
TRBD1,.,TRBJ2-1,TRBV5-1,CASSATGFNNEQFF,TGCGCCAGCAGCGCGACAGGGTTCAACAATGAGCAGTTCTTC